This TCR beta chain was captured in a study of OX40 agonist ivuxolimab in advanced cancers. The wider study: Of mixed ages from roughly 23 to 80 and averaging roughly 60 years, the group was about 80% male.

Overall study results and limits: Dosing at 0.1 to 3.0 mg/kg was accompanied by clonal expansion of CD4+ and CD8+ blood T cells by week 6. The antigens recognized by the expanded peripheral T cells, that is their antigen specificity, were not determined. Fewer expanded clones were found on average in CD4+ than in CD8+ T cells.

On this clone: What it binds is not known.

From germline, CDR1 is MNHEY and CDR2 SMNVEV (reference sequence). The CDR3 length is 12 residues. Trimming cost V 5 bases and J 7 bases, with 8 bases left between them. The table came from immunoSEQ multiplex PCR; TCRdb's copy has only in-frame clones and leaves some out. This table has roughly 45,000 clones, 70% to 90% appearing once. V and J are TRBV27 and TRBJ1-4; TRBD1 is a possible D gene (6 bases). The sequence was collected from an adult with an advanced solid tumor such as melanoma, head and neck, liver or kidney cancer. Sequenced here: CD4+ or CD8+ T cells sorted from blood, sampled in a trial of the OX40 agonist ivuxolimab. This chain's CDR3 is CASSARGEKLFF. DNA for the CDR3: TGTGCCAGCAGTGCCAGGGGTGAAAAACTGTTTTTT.